The 6 T cell receptor beta chains below were found in one sample sequenced in a study of blood T cell repertoires in COVID-19. TCRdb keeps only in-frame clones here, not all; method: immunoSEQ multiplex PCR. This sample has around 260,000 clones, with 75% to 90% found just once. The source material was peripheral blood. All receptors derive from a woman between 40 and 50 years old who had recovered from COVID-19.

The chain combines TRBV9 with TRBJ2-3; tentatively, D is TRBD2 (7 bases). Trimming took 6 bases from V and 3 from J, leaving 26 bases between them. Germline V gene data show CDR1 as SGDLS and CDR2 as YYNGEE. The CDR3 consists of 18 residues. The CDR3: CASTPGKWGASGTDTQYF. The CDR3 nucleotides read TGTGCCAGCACCCCAGGGAAGTGGGGGGCTAGCGGTACAGATACGCAGTATTTT. Supplemented by reference TRBV9 and TRBJ2-3, the full variable domain reads DSGVTQTPKHLITATGQRVTLRCSPRSGDLSVYWYQQSLDQGLQFLIQYYNGEERAKGNILERFSAQQFPDLHSELNLSSLELGDSALYFCASTPGKWGASGTDTQYFGPGTRLTVL.

The chain uses TRBV11-2 and TRBJ1-1; D call uncertain. The V gene's germline CDR1 is SGHAT and CDR2 FQNNGV. Trimming removed 5 bases from V and 3 bases from J, with 10 bases in between. The CDR3 is made up of 13 amino acids. CDR3 region: CASSRGADTEAFF. CDR3 coding DNA: TGTGCCAGCAGCCGCGGCGCAGACACTGAAGCTTTCTTT.

This clone came up a few times. The DNA for the CDR3 is TGTGCCAGCAAGCGCGGACTAGCGGATTACAATGAGCAGTTCTTC. Translated: CASKRGLADYNEQFF. The V call is TRBV9, the J call TRBJ2-1; TRBD2 matches at 10 bases. Germline V gives CDR1 SGDLS, CDR2 YYNGEE. The V segment lost 6 bases and the J segment 4 bases; nucleotides outside the gene matches: 7. This CDR3 is built from 15 residues. The whole variable domain, remainder taken from reference TRBV9 and TRBJ2-1, is DSGVTQTPKHLITATGQRVTLRCSPRSGDLSVYWYQQSLDQGLQFLIQYYNGEERAKGNILERFSAQQFPDLHSELNLSSLELGDSALYFCASKRGLADYNEQFFGPGTRLTVL.

The genes are TRBV7-9 and TRBJ2-7, with 9 bases aligning to TRBD1. The CDR3 is made up of 13 amino acids. V lost 4 bases and J lost 8; bases outside the gene matches: 6. From germline, CDR1 is SEHNR and CDR2 FQNEAQ (reference sequence). The CDR3: CASSSGGQGKQYF. CDR3 coding DNA: TGTGCCAGCAGCTCCGGGGGACAGGGTAAGCAGTACTTC. Complete variable domain (other parts from reference TRBV7-9 and TRBJ2-7): DTGVSQNPRHKITKRGQNVTFRCDPISEHNRLYWYRQTLGQGPEFLTYFQNEAQLEKSRLLSDRFSAERPKGSFSTLEIQRTEQGDSAMYLCASSSGGQGKQYFGPGTRLTVT.

The rearrangement uses TRBV18 and TRBJ1-4, with TRBD1 matching over 11 bases. Unmatched junction bases numbered 4, after V lost 4 bases and J lost 3 bases. Germline V gives CDR1 KGHSH, CDR2 LQKENI. CDR3 length: 16 amino acids. CDR3 amino acids: CASSRGQGAANEKLFF. CDR3 DNA sequence: TGTGCCAGCTCACGCGGACAGGGGGCGGCTAATGAAAAACTGTTTTTT.

The gene calls are TRBV9 and TRBJ2-3, with 7 nucleotides matching TRBD1. The germline V gene has CDR1 SGDLS and CDR2 YYNGEE. V dropped 0 bases and J dropped 3; count of bases not matched to a gene: 10. This CDR3 region has 17 residues. This CDR3 reads CASSVAAGGRSTDTQYF. The CDR3, as DNA: TGTGCCAGCAGCGTAGCGGCAGGGGGAAGGAGTACAGATACGCAGTATTTT. The entire variable domain, with the rest obtained from reference TRBV9 and TRBJ2-3, is as follows: DSGVTQTPKHLITATGQRVTLRCSPRSGDLSVYWYQQSLDQGLQFLIQYYNGEERAKGNILERFSAQQFPDLHSELNLSSLELGDSALYFCASSVAAGGRSTDTQYFGPGTRLTVL.